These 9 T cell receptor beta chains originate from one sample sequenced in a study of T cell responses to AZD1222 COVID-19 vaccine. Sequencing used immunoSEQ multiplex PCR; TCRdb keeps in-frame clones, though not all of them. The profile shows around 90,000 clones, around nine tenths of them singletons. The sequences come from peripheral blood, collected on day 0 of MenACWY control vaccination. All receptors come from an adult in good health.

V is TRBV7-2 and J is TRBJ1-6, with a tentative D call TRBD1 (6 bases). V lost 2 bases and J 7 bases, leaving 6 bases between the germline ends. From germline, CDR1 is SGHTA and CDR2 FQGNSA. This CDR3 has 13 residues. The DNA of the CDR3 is TGTGCCAGCAGCTTACAGGGGAATTCACCCCTCCACTTT. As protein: CASSLQGNSPLHF.

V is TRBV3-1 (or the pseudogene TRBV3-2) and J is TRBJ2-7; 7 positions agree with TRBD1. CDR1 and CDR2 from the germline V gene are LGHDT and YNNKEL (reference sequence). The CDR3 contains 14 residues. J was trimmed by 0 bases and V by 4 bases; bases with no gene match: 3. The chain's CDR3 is CASSRGQSSYEQYF. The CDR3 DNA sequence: TGTGCCAGCAGCCGGGGACAGAGCTCCTACGAGCAGTACTTC.

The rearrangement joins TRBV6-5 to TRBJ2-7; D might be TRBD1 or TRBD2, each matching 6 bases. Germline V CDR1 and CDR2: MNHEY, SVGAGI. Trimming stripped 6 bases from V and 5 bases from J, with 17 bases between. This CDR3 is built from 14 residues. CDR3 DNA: TGTGCCAGCAGCTTCGGAGGGCAGGGGAACGAGCAGTACTTC. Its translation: CASSFGGQGNEQYF.

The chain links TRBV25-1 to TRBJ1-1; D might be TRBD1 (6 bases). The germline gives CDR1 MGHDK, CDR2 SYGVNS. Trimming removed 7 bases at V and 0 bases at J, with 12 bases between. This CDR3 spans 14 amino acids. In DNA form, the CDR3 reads TGTGCCAGCACCCGAGGGGGGTTGAACACTGAAGCTTTCTTT. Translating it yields CASTRGGLNTEAFF. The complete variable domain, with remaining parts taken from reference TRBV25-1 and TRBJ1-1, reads EADIYQTPRYLVIGTGKKITLECSQTMGHDKMYWYQQDPGMELHLIHYSYGVNSTEKGDLSSESTVSRIRTEHFPLTLESARPSHTSQYLCASTRGGLNTEAFFGQGTRLTVV.

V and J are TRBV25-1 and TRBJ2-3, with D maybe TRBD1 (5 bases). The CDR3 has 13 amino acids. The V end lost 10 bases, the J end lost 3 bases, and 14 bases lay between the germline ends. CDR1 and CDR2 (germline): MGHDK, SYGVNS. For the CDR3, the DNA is TGTGCCACACACCTGCCAGGGACAGATACGCAGTATTTT. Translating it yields CATHLPGTDTQYF.

DNA for the CDR3: TGTGCCATCAGTGAGTCAGGCCCCACCGGGGAGCTGTTTTTT. It yields the protein CAISESGPTGELFF. This chain joins TRBV10-3 and TRBJ2-2; D remains ambiguous. CDR1 is ENHRY and CDR2 is SYGVKD in the germline V gene. V lost 0 bases and J 4 bases, leaving 6 bases between the germline ends. This CDR3 comprises 14 residues.

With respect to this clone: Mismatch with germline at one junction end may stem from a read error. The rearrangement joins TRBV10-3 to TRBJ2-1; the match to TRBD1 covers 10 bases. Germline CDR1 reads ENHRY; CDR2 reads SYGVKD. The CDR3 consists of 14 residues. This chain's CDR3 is CAASRDRGPNKQFF. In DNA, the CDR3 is TGTGCCGCTTCACGGGACAGGGGCCCCAATAAGCAGTTCTTC.

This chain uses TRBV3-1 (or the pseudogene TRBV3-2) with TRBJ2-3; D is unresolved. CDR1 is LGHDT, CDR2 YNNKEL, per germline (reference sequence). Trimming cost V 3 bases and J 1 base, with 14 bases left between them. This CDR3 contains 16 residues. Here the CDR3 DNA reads TGTGCCAGCAGCCAGACGACCGGTAGTCGCACAGATACGCAGTATTTT. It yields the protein CASSQTTGSRTDTQYF.

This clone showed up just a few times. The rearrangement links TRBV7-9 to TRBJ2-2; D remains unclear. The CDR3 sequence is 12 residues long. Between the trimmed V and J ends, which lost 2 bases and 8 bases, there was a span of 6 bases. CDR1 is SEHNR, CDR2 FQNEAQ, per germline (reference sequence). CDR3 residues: CASSLREGELFF. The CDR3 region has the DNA TGTGCCAGCAGCTTACGAGAAGGGGAGCTGTTTTTT.